Below, 10 T cell receptor beta chains from the same sample are listed, as sequenced in a study of vaccination and CD4 T cells after COVID-19. As for treatment: roughly 10-day PBMC culture with coronavirus spike peptide pools or control peptides (ViraFEST assay). Their antigen targets remain unknown. Cultured CD4+ T-cell DNA underwent Oncomine TCR Beta short-read sequencing. TCRdb reprocessed the PCR reads with MiXCR, giving one entry per CDR3 protein. The sample shows under 20,000 distinct CDR3 sequences, around 48% of them seen only once. Sequenced input: CD4+ T cells from blood, cultured in vitro. The receptors were gathered from a human donor who had recovered from COVID-19.

This chain connects TRBV5-4 to TRBJ2-6; 7 nucleotides align to TRBD1. Germline V gene sequence: CDR1 SGHNT, CDR2 YYREEE (reference sequence). V was pared by 7 bases and J by 0 bases, with 4 bases of the junction left unmatched. The CDR3 length is 15 residues. The CDR3 nucleotides are TGTGCCAGCCGGGACAGATCCTCTGGGGCCAACGTCCTGACTTTC. It yields the protein CASRDRSSGANVLTF. The whole variable domain, remainder taken from reference TRBV5-4 and TRBJ2-6, is ETGVTQSPTHLIKTRGQQVTLRCSSQSGHNTVSWYQQALGQGPQFIFQYYREEENGRGNFPPRFSGLQFPNYSSELNVNALELDDSALYLCASRDRSSGANVLTFGAGSRLTVL.

This clonotype was seen more than once but under ten times. In DNA, the CDR3 is TGTGCCACCAGTGATTTGGCAGGGGAGCGGGGATCACCCCTCCACTTT. Protein sequence: CATSDLAGERGSPLHF. The V and J genes are TRBV24-1 and TRBJ1-6; the D gene is possibly TRBD1 (6 bases). This CDR3 region has 16 residues. V dropped 0 bases and J dropped 10 bases, with 15 bases sitting between them. Germline-derived CDR1 and CDR2 are KGHDR and SFDVKD.

The rearrangement links TRBV2 to TRBJ1-5; a weak D match, TRBD1 (5 bases). The CDR3 consists of 13 residues. CDR1 and CDR2 (germline): SNHLY, FYNNEI. Trimming left V 7 bases short and J 2 bases short, with 9 bases between. Here the CDR3 DNA reads TGTGCCAGCACGGCGGGGGGCAATCAGCCCCAGCATTTT. Residues: CASTAGGNQPQHF.

The chain carries TRBV19 and TRBJ2-5; 11 nucleotides line up with TRBD2. The CDR3 length is 15 residues. The ends lost 5 bases at V and 4 bases at J; junction bases unmatched: 6. CDR1 is LNHDA and CDR2 is SQIVND in the germline V gene (reference sequence). The CDR3 nucleotides read TGTGCCAGTAGTCCAACTAGCGGGGGAGGAGAGACCCAGTACTTC. Its protein is CASSPTSGGGETQYF.

This clonotype was seen a few times. The chain carries TRBV6-5 and TRBJ1-1, with unresolved D. V lost 0 bases and J lost 6, with 8 bases in between. This CDR3 has 13 residues. Germline V gene sequence: CDR1 MNHEY, CDR2 SVGAGI. CDR3 nucleotide sequence: TGTGCCAGCAGTTACTCGGGAGCGCCTGAAGCTTTCTTT. As protein: CASSYSGAPEAFF.

This clonotype was observed a handful of times. The J gene is TRBJ1-5, the V gene TRBV7-2; no clear D. The germline CDR1 and CDR2 sequences are SGHTA and FQGNSA. V was cut by 3 bases and J by 1 base, with 10 bases left in between. There are 15 residues in the CDR3. The CDR3 protein is CASSLVPGSNQPQHF. For the CDR3, the DNA is TGTGCCAGCAGCTTGGTTCCGGGAAGCAATCAGCCCCAGCATTTT.

This rearrangement joins TRBV19 to TRBJ1-1; 7 bases are shared with TRBD1. This CDR3 region has 13 residues. V shed 6 bases and J 4 bases; nucleotides not matched to a gene: 5. The germline V gene encodes CDR1 LNHDA and CDR2 SQIVND (reference sequence). CDR3 in DNA: TGTGCCAGTAGCCGGACAGGCGCCACTGAAGCTTTCTTT. As protein: CASSRTGATEAFF.

The CDR3 DNA reads TGTGCCAGCAGCACTAGCAGGGGGTACGAGCAGTACTTC. Translation: CASSTSRGYEQYF. The chain joins TRBV7-9 to TRBJ2-7; a possible D gene is TRBD1 (7 bases). Trimming cost V 5 bases and J 4 bases, with 12 bases left between them. The CDR3 runs to 13 residues. In germline, CDR1 is SEHNR, CDR2 FQNEAQ (reference sequence).

This clonotype was counted between two and nine times. CDR3 sequence reads: CATSRTGQGYTF. CDR3 DNA: TGTGCCACCAGCAGGACAGGGCAAGGCTACACCTTC. The V and J genes are TRBV15 and TRBJ1-2, with 7 bases matching TRBD1. From germline, CDR1 is LNHNV and CDR2 YYDKDF (reference sequence). The CDR3 is made up of 12 amino acids. V shed 3 bases and J 8 bases; nucleotides not matched to a gene: 3.

This clonotype was detected only a few times. V usage is TRBV10-3 and J usage is TRBJ1-1; no definite D call. Trimming shortened V by 0 bases and J by 2 bases, and 4 bases separated the two germline ends. The CDR3 runs 13 residues. The germline CDR1 and CDR2 sequences are ENHRY and SYGVKD. This CDR3 is CAISESLNTEAFF. In DNA, the CDR3 is TGTGCCATCAGTGAGTCGCTCAACACTGAAGCTTTCTTT.